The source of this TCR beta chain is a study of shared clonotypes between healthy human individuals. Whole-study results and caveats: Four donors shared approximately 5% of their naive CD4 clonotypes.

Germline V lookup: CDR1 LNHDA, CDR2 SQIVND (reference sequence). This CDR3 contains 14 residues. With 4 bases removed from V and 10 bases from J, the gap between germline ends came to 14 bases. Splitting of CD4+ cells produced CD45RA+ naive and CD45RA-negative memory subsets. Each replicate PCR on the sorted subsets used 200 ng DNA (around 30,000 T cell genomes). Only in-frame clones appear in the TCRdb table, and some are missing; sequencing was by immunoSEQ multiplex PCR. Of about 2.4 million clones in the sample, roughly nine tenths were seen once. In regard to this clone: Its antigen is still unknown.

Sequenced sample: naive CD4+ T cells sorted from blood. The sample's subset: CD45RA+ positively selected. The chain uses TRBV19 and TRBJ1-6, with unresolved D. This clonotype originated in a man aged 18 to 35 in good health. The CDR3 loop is CASSSGEGGSPLHF. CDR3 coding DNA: TGTGCCAGTAGTAGCGGCGAGGGAGGATCACCCCTCCACTTT.